This is a list of T cell receptor beta chains from one sample in a study of blood T cell repertoires in COVID-19. Assay: immunoSEQ multiplex PCR; the TCRdb copy retains only in-frame clones and omits some. The sample shows about 250,000 clones, roughly 88% of them seen only once. Specimen: peripheral blood. The receptors originated from an elderly woman with COVID-19, enrolled during active disease. Both conserved end residues are part of each CDR3. Each record gives: D gene, clone size, V gene, J gene, CDR3 DNA, CDR3 protein. The D gene is left open where the match is weak. Rows may omit the clone size; those that give it use once, few, many or a size class.

-	-	TRBV11-2	TRBJ1-1	TGTGCCAGCCAAGGACAGTTCAGGAGCACTGAAGCTTTCTTT	CASQGQFRSTEAFF
TRBD2	few	TRBV19	TRBJ2-7	TGTGCCAGTAAGCTGGGACTAGCGGGGGGCGAGCAGTACTTC	CASKLGLAGGEQYF
TRBD1	few	TRBV9	TRBJ1-4	TGTGCCAGCAGCCCTCGACAGGGGAATGAAAAACTGTTTTTT	CASSPRQGNEKLFF
TRBD1	-	TRBV19	TRBJ1-2	TGTGCCAGTAGTCGGACAGGGTCTAACTATGGCTACACCTTC	CASSRTGSNYGYTF
TRBD1	once	TRBV18	TRBJ1-2	TGTGCCAGCTCACCCTTACCGACAGGGGAGGGCTACACCTTC	CASSPLPTGEGYTF
-	-	TRBV5-1	TRBJ1-5	TGCGCCAGCAGCTTGGAGGGGGGGCAGCCCCAGCATTTT	CASSLEGGQPQHF
-	-	TRBV28	TRBJ1-2	TGTGCCAGCAGTTTCCTGGGGGGTGGCTACACCTTC	CASSFLGGGYTF
TRBD1	few	TRBV6-5	TRBJ1-1	TGTGCCAGCAGTAACAGGGGGCACACTGAAGCTTTCTTT	CASSNRGHTEAFF
-	-	TRBV4-3	TRBJ2-3	TGCGCCAGCAGCCAAGACGCGACAGCCTCAACAGATACGCAGTATTTT	CASSQDATASTDTQYF
TRBD1	once	TRBV2	TRBJ1-1	TGTGCCAGCAGTCGACAGGGTCCTATGAACACTGAAGCTTTCTTT	CASSRQGPMNTEAFF
-	-	TRBV28	TRBJ1-2	TGTGCCAGCAGTGGGGGCGTGAGGGGCTACACCTTC	CASSGGVRGYTF
TRBD1	-	TRBV7-2	TRBJ1-2	TGTGCCAGCAGCTTGGGACAGGGGGCCCTATATGGCTACACCTTC	CASSLGQGALYGYTF
TRBD1	-	TRBV2	TRBJ1-5	TGTGCCAGCAGTGAGACGACAGGGGGACTGGGGCCCCAGCATTTT	CASSETTGGLGPQHF
TRBD2	-	TRBV2	TRBJ2-5	TGTGCCAGCGGCGACCTTACGGGGGGGCTAAAGACCCAGTACTTC	CASGDLTGGLKTQYF
TRBD1	-	TRBV4-1	TRBJ2-1	TGCGCCAGCAGCCCAGAACTGCGGGGTGGCAGGGGGCGGAATGAGCAGTTCTTC	CASSPELRGGRGRNEQFF
TRBD1	-	TRBV7-2	TRBJ2-7	TGTGCCAGCAGCTGGAGGGACAGGGGAATCTACGAGCAGTACTTC	CASSWRDRGIYEQYF
-	-	TRBV7-9	TRBJ2-5	TGTGCCAGCAGCTTATCACAGGGACCTCAAGAGACCCAGTACTTC	CASSLSQGPQETQYF
-	-	TRBV7-2	TRBJ1-1	TGTGCCAGCAGCTTAGGATTCAGGGGCACTGAAGCTTTCTTT	CASSLGFRGTEAFF
TRBD2	-	TRBV7-2	TRBJ2-1	TGTGCCAGCAGCTCCGGGGGGGCCCCCTACAATGAGCAGTTCTTC	CASSSGGAPYNEQFF
-	once	TRBV30	TRBJ2-4	TGTGCCTGGAGTCTCTTAGCCAAAAACATTCAGTACTTC	CAWSLLAKNIQYF
-	-	TRBV4-1	TRBJ1-2	TGCGCCAGCAGCCCTCAGGGAGGGGTCTCCCACTATGGCTACACCTTC	CASSPQGGVSHYGYTF
TRBD2	-	TRBV11-2	TRBJ2-2	TGTGCCAGCAGCCCGGGAGCTGTCGGGGGGGCCACCGGGGAGCTGTTTTTT	CASSPGAVGGATGELFF
TRBD1	once	TRBV15	TRBJ1-6	TGTGCCACCAGCAGAGATACAGGGGCGAATTCACCCCTCCACTTT	CATSRDTGANSPLHF
-	-	TRBV5-6	TRBJ1-5	TGTGCCAGCAGCGTCGACGGGATCTTGGGTCAGCCCCAGCATTTT	CASSVDGILGQPQHF
TRBD1	-	TRBV10-3	TRBJ1-2	TGTGCCATCAGTTGGACAGGGGACTATGGCTACACCTTC	CAISWTGDYGYTF
TRBD1	-	TRBV5-5	TRBJ1-5	TGTGCCAGCAGCGCCGGACAGGGGGCGAGCAATCAGCCCCAGCATTTT	CASSAGQGASNQPQHF
TRBD1	-	TRBV18	TRBJ1-3	TGTGCCAGCTCACCACCCTGGGACAGGAAAAGCAGAACAAGTGGAAACACCATATATTTT	CASSPPWDRKSRTSGNTIYF
-	many	TRBV3-1/TRBV3-2	TRBJ1-2	TGTGCCAGCAGCCAATCTCTAACAGATGGCTACACCTTC	CASSQSLTDGYTF
TRBD1	-	TRBV5-1	TRBJ2-4	TGCGCCAGCAGCTTGGACAGGGGTCCCAAAAACATTCAGTACTTC	CASSLDRGPKNIQYF
-	-	TRBV5-4	TRBJ2-3	TGTGCCAGCAGCTCACCCGGGGACCGGGGGGATACGCAGTATTTT	CASSSPGDRGDTQYF
-	-	TRBV19	TRBJ2-1	TGTGCCGACCGAGGGGGAAGTGGGAATGAGCAGTTCTTC	CADRGGSGNEQFF
TRBD1	-	TRBV10-3	TRBJ1-2	TGTGCCATCAGTCCATCGGACAGGACAGGCTACACCTTC	CAISPSDRTGYTF
-	-	TRBV12-3/TRBV12-4	TRBJ2-7	TGTGCCACATCAAAAGGACTCTACGAGCAGTACTTC	CATSKGLYEQYF
-	-	TRBV28	TRBJ1-1	TGTGCCAGTTCGGTACGGAACACTGAAGCTTTCTTT	CASSVRNTEAFF
-	-	TRBV7-2	TRBJ1-1	TGTGCCAGCAGCCGATTGGTGGCCACTGAAGCTTTCTTT	CASSRLVATEAFF
-	-	TRBV3-1/TRBV3-2	TRBJ2-3	TGTGCCAGCAGCCAATTGAGCACCGATACGCAGTATTTT	CASSQLSTDTQYF
-	-	TRBV5-6	TRBJ2-6	TGTGCCAGCAGCCCTCCTCGCTCTGGGGCCAACGTCCTGACTTTC	CASSPPRSGANVLTF